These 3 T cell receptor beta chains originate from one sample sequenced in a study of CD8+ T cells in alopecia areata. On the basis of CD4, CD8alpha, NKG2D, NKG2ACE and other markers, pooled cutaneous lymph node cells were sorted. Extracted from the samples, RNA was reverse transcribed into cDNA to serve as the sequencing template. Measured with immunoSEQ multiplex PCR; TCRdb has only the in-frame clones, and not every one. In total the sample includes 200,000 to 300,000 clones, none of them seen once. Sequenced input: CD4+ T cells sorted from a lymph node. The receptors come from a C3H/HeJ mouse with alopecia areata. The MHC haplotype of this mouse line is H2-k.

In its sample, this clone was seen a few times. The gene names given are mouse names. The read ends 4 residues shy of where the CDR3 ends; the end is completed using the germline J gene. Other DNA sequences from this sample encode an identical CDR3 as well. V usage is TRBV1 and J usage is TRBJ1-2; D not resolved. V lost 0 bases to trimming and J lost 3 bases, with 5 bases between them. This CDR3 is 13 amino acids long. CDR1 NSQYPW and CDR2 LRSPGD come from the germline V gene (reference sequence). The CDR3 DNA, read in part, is TGCACCTGCAGTGCAGATAGGGACTCC. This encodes CTCSADRDS. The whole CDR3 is CTCSADRDSDYTF.

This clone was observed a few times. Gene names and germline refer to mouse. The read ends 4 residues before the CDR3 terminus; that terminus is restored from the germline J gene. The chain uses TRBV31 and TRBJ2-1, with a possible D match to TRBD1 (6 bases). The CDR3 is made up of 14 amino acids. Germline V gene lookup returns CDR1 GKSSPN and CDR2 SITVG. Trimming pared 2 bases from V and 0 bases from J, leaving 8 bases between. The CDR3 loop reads CAWSRQVNYAEQFF. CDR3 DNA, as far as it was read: TGTGCCTGGAGTAGACAGGTTAACTATGCT.

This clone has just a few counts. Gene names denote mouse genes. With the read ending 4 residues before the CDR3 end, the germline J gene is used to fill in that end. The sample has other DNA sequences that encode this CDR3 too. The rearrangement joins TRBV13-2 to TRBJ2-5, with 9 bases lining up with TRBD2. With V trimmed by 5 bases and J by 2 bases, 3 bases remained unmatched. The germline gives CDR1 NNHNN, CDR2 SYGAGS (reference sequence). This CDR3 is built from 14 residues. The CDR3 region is CASGADWGQDTQYF. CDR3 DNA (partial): TGTGCCAGCGGCGCGGACTGGGGCCAAGAC.